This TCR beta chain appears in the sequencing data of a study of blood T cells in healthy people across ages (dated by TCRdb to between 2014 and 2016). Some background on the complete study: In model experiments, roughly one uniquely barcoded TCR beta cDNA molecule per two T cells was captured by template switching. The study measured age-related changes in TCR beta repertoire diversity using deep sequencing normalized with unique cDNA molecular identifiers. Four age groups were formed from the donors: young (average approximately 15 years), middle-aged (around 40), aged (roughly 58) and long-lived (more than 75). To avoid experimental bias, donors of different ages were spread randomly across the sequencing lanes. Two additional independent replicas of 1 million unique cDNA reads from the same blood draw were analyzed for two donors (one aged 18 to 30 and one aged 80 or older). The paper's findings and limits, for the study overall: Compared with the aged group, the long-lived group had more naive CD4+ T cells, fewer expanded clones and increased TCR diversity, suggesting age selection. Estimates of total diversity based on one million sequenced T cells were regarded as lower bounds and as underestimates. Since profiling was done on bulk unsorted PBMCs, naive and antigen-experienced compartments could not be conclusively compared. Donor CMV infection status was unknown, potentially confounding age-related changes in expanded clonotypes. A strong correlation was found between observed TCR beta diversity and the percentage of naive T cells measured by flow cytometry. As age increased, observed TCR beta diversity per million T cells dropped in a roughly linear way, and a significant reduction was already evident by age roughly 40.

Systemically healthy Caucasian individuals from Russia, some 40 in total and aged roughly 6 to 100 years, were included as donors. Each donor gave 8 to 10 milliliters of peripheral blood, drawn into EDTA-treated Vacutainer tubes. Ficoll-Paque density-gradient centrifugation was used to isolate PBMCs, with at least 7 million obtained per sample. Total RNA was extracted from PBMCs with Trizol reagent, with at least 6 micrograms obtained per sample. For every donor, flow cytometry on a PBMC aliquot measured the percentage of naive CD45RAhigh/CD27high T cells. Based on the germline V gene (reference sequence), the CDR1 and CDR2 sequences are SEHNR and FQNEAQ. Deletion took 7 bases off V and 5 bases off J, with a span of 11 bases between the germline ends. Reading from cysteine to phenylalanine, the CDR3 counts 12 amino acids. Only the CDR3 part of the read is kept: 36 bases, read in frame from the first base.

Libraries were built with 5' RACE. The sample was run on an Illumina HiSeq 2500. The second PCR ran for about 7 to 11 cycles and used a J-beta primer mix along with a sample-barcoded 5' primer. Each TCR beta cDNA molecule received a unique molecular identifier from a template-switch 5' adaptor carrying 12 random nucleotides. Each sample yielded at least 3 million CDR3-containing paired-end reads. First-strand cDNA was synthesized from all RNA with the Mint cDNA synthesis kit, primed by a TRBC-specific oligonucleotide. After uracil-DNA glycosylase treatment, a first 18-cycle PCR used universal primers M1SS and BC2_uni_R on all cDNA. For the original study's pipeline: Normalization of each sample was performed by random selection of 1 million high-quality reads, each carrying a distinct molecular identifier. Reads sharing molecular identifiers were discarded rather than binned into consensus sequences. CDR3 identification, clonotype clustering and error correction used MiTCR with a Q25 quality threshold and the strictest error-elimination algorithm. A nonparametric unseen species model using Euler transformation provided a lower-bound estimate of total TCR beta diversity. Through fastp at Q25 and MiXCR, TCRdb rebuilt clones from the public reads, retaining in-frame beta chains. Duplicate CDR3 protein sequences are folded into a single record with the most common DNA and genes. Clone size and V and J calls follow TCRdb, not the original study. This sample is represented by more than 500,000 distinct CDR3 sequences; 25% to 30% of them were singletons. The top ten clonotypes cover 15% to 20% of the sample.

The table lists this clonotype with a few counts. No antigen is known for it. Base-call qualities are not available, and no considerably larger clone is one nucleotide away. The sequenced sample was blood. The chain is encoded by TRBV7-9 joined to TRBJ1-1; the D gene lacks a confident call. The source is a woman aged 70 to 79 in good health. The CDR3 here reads CASTLTWTEAFF. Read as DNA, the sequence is TGTGCCAGCACTCTCACTTGGACTGAAGCTTTCTTT.